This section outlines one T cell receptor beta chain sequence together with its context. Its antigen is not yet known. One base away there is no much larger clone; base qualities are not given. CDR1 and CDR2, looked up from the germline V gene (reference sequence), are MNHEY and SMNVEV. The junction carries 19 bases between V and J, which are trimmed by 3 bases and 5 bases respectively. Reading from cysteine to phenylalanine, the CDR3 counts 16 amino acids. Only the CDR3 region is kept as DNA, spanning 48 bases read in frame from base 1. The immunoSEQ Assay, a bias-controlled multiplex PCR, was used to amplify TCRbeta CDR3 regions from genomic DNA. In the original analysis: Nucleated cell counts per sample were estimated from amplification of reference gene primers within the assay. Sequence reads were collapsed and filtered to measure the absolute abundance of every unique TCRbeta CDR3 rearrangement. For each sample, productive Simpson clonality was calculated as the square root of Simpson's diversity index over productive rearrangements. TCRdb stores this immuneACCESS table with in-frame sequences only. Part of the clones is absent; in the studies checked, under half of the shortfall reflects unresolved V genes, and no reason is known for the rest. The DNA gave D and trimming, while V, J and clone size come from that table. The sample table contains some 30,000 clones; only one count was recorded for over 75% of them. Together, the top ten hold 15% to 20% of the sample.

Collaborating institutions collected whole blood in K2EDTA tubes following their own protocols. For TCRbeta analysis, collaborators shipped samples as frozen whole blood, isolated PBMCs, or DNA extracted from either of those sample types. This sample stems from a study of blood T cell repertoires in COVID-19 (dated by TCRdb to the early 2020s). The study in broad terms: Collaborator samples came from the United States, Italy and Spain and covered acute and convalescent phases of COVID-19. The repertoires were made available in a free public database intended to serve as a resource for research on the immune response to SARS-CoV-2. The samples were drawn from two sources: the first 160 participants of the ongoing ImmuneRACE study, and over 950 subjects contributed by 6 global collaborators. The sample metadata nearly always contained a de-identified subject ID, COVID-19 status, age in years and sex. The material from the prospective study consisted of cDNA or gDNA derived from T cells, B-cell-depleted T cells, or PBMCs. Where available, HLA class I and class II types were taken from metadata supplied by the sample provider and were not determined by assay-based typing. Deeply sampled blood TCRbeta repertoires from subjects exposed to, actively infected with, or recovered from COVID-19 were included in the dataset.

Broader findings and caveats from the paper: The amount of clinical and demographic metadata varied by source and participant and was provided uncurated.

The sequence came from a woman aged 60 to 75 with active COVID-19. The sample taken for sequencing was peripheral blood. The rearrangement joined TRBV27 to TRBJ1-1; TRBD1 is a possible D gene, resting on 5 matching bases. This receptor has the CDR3 CASSFQPGSGGTEAFF. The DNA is TGTGCCAGCAGTTTTCAGCCAGGGTCGGGGGGAACTGAAGCTTTCTTT.